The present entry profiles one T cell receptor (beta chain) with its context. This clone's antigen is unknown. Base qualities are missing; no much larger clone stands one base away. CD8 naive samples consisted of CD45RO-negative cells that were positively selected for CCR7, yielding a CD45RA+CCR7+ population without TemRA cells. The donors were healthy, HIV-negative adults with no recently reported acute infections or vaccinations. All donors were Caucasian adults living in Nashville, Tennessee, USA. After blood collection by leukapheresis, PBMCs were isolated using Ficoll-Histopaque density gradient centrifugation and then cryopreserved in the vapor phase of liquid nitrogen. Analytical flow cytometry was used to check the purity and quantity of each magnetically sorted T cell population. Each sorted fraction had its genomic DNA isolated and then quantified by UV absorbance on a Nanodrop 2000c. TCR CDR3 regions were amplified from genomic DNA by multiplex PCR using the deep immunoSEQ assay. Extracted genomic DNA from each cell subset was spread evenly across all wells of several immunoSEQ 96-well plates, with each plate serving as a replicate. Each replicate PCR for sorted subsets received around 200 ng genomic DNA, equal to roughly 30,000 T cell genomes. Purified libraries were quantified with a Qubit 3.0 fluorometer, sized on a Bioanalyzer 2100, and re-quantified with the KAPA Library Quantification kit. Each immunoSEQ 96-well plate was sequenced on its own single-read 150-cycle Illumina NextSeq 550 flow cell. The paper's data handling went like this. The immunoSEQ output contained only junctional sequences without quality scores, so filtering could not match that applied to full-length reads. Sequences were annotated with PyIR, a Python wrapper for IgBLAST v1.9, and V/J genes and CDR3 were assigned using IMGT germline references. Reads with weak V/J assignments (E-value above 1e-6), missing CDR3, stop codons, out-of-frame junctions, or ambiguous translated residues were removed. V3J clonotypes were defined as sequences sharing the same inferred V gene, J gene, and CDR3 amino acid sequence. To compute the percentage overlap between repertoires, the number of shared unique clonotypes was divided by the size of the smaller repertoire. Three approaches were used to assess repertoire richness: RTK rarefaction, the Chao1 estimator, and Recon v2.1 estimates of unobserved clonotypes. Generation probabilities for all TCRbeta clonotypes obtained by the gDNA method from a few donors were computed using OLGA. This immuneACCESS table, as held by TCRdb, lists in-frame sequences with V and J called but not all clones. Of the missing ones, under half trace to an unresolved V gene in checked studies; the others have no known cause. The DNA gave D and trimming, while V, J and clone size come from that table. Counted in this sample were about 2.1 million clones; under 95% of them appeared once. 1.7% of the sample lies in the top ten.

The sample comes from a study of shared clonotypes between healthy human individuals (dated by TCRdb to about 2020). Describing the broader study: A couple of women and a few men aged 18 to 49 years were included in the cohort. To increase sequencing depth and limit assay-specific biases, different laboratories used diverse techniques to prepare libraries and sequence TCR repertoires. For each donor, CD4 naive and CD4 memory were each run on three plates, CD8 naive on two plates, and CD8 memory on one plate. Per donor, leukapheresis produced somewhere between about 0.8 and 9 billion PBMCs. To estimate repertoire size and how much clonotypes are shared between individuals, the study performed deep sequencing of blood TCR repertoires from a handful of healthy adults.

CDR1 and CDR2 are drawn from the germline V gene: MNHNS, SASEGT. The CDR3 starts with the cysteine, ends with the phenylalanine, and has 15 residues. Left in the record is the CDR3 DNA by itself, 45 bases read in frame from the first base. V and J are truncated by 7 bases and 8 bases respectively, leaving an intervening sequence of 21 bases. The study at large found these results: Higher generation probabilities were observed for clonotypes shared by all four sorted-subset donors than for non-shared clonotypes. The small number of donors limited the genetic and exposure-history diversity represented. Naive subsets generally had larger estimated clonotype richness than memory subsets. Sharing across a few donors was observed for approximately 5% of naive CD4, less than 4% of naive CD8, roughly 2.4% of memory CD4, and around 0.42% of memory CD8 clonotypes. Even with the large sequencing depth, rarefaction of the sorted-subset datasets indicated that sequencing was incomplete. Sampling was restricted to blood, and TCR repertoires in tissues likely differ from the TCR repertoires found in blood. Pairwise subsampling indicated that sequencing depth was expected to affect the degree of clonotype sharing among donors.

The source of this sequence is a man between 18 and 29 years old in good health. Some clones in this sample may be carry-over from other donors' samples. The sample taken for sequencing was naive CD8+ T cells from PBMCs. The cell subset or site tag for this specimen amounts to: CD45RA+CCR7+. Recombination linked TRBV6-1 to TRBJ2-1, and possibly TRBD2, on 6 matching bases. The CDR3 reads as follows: CASTPELAMGDEQFF. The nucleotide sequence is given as TGTGCCAGCACTCCCGAACTAGCTATGGGCGATGAGCAGTTCTTC.